The rows below give T cell receptor beta chains drawn from one sample of a study of Ad26.COV2.S vaccination and SARS-CoV-2 variants. Clones were read by immunoSEQ multiplex PCR, and TCRdb kept only the in-frame ones, dropping some. Altogether about 440,000 clones are present, around 91% being singletons, with the ten largest covering about 4.4%. Material: peripheral blood, obtained in a trial of Ad26.COV2.S vaccine versus placebo. The receptors shown here come from a person aged 18 to 65 who received the Ad26.COV2.S COVID-19 vaccine or a placebo. The CDR3 runs from the conserved cysteine through the conserved F or W. D genes are given only for firm matches. The size of a clone is reported for some rows only, either as once, few or many, or as a class for expanded clones.

size | D | J | V | DNA | CDR3
- | TRBD1 | TRBJ2-5 | TRBV27 | TGTGCCAGCAGCCGGGACAGGGAAGAGACCCAGTACTTC | CASSRDREETQYF
- | - | TRBJ1-5 | TRBV6-5 | TGTGCCAGCAGTTACGGTCACGATCAGCCCCAGCATTTT | CASSYGHDQPQHF
- | - | TRBJ2-3 | TRBV5-4 | TGTGCCAGCAGTGTGGGCGGGACTAGCACAGATACGCAGTATTTT | CASSVGGTSTDTQYF
- | - | TRBJ2-7 | TRBV2 | TGTGCCAGCAGTGAAGCAGCGGGCAGTCGGCAGTACTTC | CASSEAAGSRQYF
- | - | TRBJ1-2 | TRBV14 | TGTGCCAGCAGCCAAGCCGACAGCCCTTTATGGAGGGACACCTTC | CASSQADSPLWRDTF
- | TRBD2 | TRBJ2-2 | TRBV3-1/TRBV3-2 | TGTGCCAGCAGTCCCGGACTAGCGCCCGGGGAGCTGTTTTTT | CASSPGLAPGELFF
- | - | TRBJ2-7 | TRBV15 | TGTGCCACCAGCAGAGATCGGGGGAGCTCCTACGAGCAGTACTTC | CATSRDRGSSYEQYF
- | - | TRBJ2-7 | TRBV5-4 | TGTGCCAGCAGTTCGCGGGACTCGTACGAGCAGTACTTC | CASSSRDSYEQYF
- | TRBD1 | TRBJ1-2 | TRBV28 | TGTGCCAGCAGTCCCCTTCGACAGGGTACTAACTATGGCTACACCTTC | CASSPLRQGTNYGYTF
- | - | TRBJ2-3 | TRBV19 | TGTGCCAGTAGTACGGCGGCTAGCACAGATACGCAGTATTTT | CASSTAASTDTQYF
- | TRBD2 | TRBJ2-7 | TRBV25-1 | TGTGCCAGCAGTGAATCTAGCGGGAGGTGGGAGCAGTACTTC | CASSESSGRWEQYF
- | TRBD2 | TRBJ2-1 | TRBV3-1/TRBV3-2 | TGTGCCAGCAGCCAGGGGGGGGGTAACAATGAGCAGTTCTTC | CASSQGGGNNEQFF
- | - | TRBJ1-3 | TRBV7-9 | TGTGCCAGCAGCATCGACAGATCTGGAAACACCATATATTTT | CASSIDRSGNTIYF
few | - | TRBJ2-2 | TRBV2 | TGTGCCAGCAGGGGACGGGGGCTTACGAACACCGGGGAGCTGTTTTTT | CASRGRGLTNTGELFF
- | - | TRBJ2-5 | TRBV6-2/TRBV6-3 | TGTGCCAGCAGTTATTACAGGGCGGAGACCCAGTACTTC | CASSYYRAETQYF
- | - | TRBJ1-2 | TRBV10-3 | TGTGCCATCAGTGAGTACCAGGCCGAGGGCTACACCTTC | CAISEYQAEGYTF
- | - | TRBJ1-5 | TRBV2 | TGTGCCAGCAGGGGGTGGGGGCAGCCCCAGCATTTT | CASRGWGQPQHF
- | TRBD2 | TRBJ2-5 | TRBV28 | TGTGCCAGCAGTTTCATAGCGGGAGGGCAAGAGACCCAGTACTTC | CASSFIAGGQETQYF
- | - | TRBJ1-3 | TRBV18 | TGTGCCAGCTCAGCCTCGACCCAGAGCTCTGGAAACACCATATATTTT | CASSASTQSSGNTIYF
- | TRBD2 | TRBJ2-3 | TRBV18 | TGTGCCAGCTCACCACCTCCGACTAGCGGGAGCACAGATACGCAGTATTTT | CASSPPPTSGSTDTQYF
- | - | TRBJ1-3 | TRBV3-1/TRBV3-2 | TGTGCCAGCAGCCAAGGTGGAGGGAACTCTGGAAACACCATATATTTT | CASSQGGGNSGNTIYF
- | TRBD2 | TRBJ2-5 | TRBV9 | TGTGCCAGCAGCGGCGCGACTAGCGGGAGCTGGGAGACCCAGTACTTC | CASSGATSGSWETQYF
- | - | TRBJ2-1 | TRBV6-8 | TGTGCCAGCAGTTACTCGAGTTCACGGGAGAATGAGCAGTTCTTC | CASSYSSSRENEQFF
- | TRBD2 | TRBJ2-5 | TRBV2 | TGTGCCAGCAGTGAAGGGGGGGCTAGCGGGAGAGGAGAGACCCAGTACTTC | CASSEGGASGRGETQYF
- | - | TRBJ2-2 | TRBV28 | TGTGCCAGCAGTCCACTAGCTGTAGAGGCCGGGGAGCTGTTTTTT | CASSPLAVEAGELFF
- | - | TRBJ1-2 | TRBV28 | TGTGCCAGCACCGGCCGGTCCACGGACTATGGCTACACCTTC | CASTGRSTDYGYTF
- | - | TRBJ2-5 | TRBV7-2 | TGTGCCAGCAGCTTCGGACAGAGGGGGGAGACCCAGTACTTC | CASSFGQRGETQYF
- | - | TRBJ2-1 | TRBV19 | TGTGCCAGTAGTATATCCGGTACGGGCGAGCAGTTCTTC | CASSISGTGEQFF
- | - | TRBJ2-2 | TRBV6-5 | TGTGCCACCCGAGGGGTCCGGACCGGGGAGCTGTTTTTT | CATRGVRTGELFF
- | TRBD1 | TRBJ2-2 | TRBV5-1 | TGCGCCAGCAGCTGGACAGGATCTGACACCGGGGAGCTGTTTTTT | CASSWTGSDTGELFF
- | TRBD1 | TRBJ1-1 | TRBV25-1 | TGTGCCAGCAGTTTTGCAGGGGGTACTGAAGCTTTCTTT | CASSFAGGTEAFF
- | - | TRBJ2-7 | TRBV27 | TGTGCCAGCAGTGGACGACTTAGTGGGAGCGAGCAGTACTTC | CASSGRLSGSEQYF
once | - | TRBJ1-1 | TRBV5-1 | TGCGCCAGCAGCTTGGGAGACCGGACATCGGTCGGGGCTTTCTTT | CASSLGDRTSVGAFF
- | - | TRBJ1-1 | TRBV27 | TGTGCCAGCAGTTCGACGACAGACCGATTGAACACTGAAGCTTTCTTT | CASSSTTDRLNTEAFF
- | - | TRBJ2-6 | TRBV4-2 | TGTGCCAGCAGCTTAGAATCCTCTGGGGCCAACGTCCTGACTTTC | CASSLESSGANVLTF
- | TRBD2 | TRBJ2-3 | TRBV15 | TGTGCCACCAGCACTATTGTAGGGACTAGTGCAGATACGCAGTATTTT | CATSTIVGTSADTQYF
few | - | TRBJ2-1 | TRBV29-1 | TGCAGCGCCCCGGCCCTAGACAGAGTCTCCTACAATGAGCAGTTCTTC | CSAPALDRVSYNEQFF
- | TRBD2 | TRBJ2-3 | TRBV7-3 | TGTGCCAGCAGCTTATACGGCGGGACTAGTACAGATACGCAGTATTTT | CASSLYGGTSTDTQYF
few | TRBD2 | TRBJ2-7 | TRBV28 | TGTGCCAGCAGTTTGAGCGGGAATCTGGAAAAGCAGTACTTC | CASSLSGNLEKQYF
once | - | TRBJ2-7 | TRBV6-6 | TGTGCCAGCAGTTATTCCGACGGATACGAGCAGTACTTC | CASSYSDGYEQYF